This T cell receptor (beta chain) was recovered during a study of regulatory T cells in long-lasting Graves disease. Time point defined: newly diagnosed GD, antithyroid drugs for less than 3 months. Construction of the TCR library relied on RNA isolated from PBMCs. Researchers made TCR beta libraries by using iRepertoire HTBI primers and running Arm-PCR on CDR3 regions. TCRdb re-called the multiplex PCR reads through MiXCR, storing one row per CDR3 protein. Altogether some 320,000 distinct CDR3 sequences are present, 15% to 20% being singletons, with the ten largest covering more than 35%. With regard to this clonotype: A read error may explain this, as a much larger clone is one base away.

This sample comprised peripheral blood mononuclear cells (PBMCs), obtained at new diagnosis, from a patient treated with antithyroid drugs. This receptor was identified in a female donor with Graves disease.

The CDR3 DNA is TGTGCCAGCAGTTTATTGGGCCCTGGAAACACCATATATTTT. The encoded protein is CASSLLGPGNTIYF. The chain is built from TRBV27 and TRBJ1-3; D is ambiguous. The CDR3 length is 14 residues. Germline V gene lookup returns CDR1 MNHEY and CDR2 SMNVEV (reference sequence). V gave up 1 base and J gave up 2 bases, with 6 bases separating them.